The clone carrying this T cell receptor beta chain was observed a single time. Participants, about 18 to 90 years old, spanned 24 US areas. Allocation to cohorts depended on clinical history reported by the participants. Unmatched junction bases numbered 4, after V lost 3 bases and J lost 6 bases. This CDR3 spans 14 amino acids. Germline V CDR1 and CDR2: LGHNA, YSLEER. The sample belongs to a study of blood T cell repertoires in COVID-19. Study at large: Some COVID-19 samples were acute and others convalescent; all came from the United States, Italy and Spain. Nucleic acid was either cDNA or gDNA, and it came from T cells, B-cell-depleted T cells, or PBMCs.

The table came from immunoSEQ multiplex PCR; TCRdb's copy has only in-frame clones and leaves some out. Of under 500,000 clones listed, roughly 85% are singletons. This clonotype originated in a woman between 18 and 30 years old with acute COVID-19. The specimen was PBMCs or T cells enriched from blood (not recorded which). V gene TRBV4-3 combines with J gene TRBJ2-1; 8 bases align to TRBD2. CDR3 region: CASSQGREVNEQFF. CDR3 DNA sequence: TGCGCCAGCAGCCAGGGGCGGGAGGTCAATGAGCAGTTCTTC.